This T cell receptor beta chain was sequenced for a study of Graves' ophthalmopathy and Graves' hyperthyroidism. On the study more broadly: Peripheral blood (taken before any treatment) was collected at initial diagnosis. Study outcomes and limitations: Blood also harbored most expanded thyroid clonotypes above 0.001 frequency.

The CDR3 contains 13 residues. Trimming shortened V by 7 bases and J by 6 bases, and 16 bases separated the two germline ends. Using RNA transcripts, the TCR beta CDR3 regions were amplified. Second-round multiplex PCR came after first-round RT-PCR with HTBI primers. TCRdb reprocessed the multiplex PCR reads with MiXCR, giving one entry per CDR3 protein. The table lists about 220,000 distinct CDR3 sequences, 20% to 25% of them singletons, with approximately 40% in the top ten. Sampling over 8 ml of fresh peripheral blood provided the PBMCs. This clonotype has ten or more counts. Its target is unknown. The source material was peripheral blood. This TCR was sampled from a woman aged 50 to 65 with Graves' ophthalmopathy. V is TRBV12-3 or TRBV12-4 and J is TRBJ2-7, with D possibly being TRBD1 or TRBD2 (7 bases each). CDR3 nucleotides: TGTGCCAGCATTCCCAGGGGGGGGCTCGAGCAGTACTTC. Its translation is CASIPRGGLEQYF.